This T cell receptor beta chain was captured by sequencing in a study of blood T cell repertoires in COVID-19. Study background: Some COVID-19 samples were acute and others convalescent; all came from the United States, Italy and Spain.

Sequenced by immunoSEQ multiplex PCR; TCRdb stores in-frame clones only, minus some. Of a few hundred thousand clones listed, 80% to 90% are singletons. The V and J ends lost 0 bases and 5 bases, in that order; junction bases with no gene match: 6. From germline, CDR1 is SGHKS and CDR2 YYEKEE (reference sequence). This CDR3 has 16 amino acids. Participants spanned ages roughly 18 to 90 years and resided in 20 to 30 US areas. Self-reported history from a screening survey and questionnaire set each donor's cohort. This receptor was identified in a man aged 18-30 years who had recovered from COVID-19. The sample taken for sequencing was PBMCs or T cells enriched from blood (not recorded which). This rearrangement joins TRBV5-5 to TRBJ2-3, with 10 bases lining up with TRBD2. CDR3 sequence reads: CASSLGSGGAIDTQYF. In DNA form, the CDR3 reads TGTGCCAGCAGCTTGGGCAGCGGGGGGGCTATAGATACGCAGTATTTT.